A single sample gave rise to the 18 T cell receptor beta chains below, sequenced in a study of T-cell reconstitution after alpha-beta-depleted transplantation in children. Using unique molecular identifiers, the investigators prepared the TCRbeta library. TCRdb analysed the PCR reads with MiXCR anew, one entry per CDR3 protein. This sample has approximately 500,000 distinct CDR3 sequences, with 25% to 30% found just once. Material: PBMCs, obtained before TCRalphabeta/CD19-depleted stem cell transplant. The receptor source for this set is a boy younger than two with Wiskott-Aldrich syndrome, due to receive a stem cell transplant.

This clonotype appeared a few times. The chain joins TRBV20-1 to TRBJ2-7; TRBD1 might be the D (6 bases). Germline V gene lookup returns CDR1 DFQATT and CDR2 SNEGSKA (reference sequence). The CDR3 is made up of 14 amino acids. The V end lost 6 bases, the J end lost 0 bases, and 15 bases lay between the germline ends. The CDR3 bases are TGCAGTGCCCCCCCGTTGACAGGCTCCTACGAGCAGTACTTC. This gives the protein CSAPPLTGSYEQYF.

The chain employs TRBV2 and TRBJ1-2; D is undetermined. This CDR3 comprises 13 residues. V was pared by 3 bases and J by 3 bases, with 8 bases between. Per germline, CDR1 SNHLY and CDR2 FYNNEI. The DNA for the CDR3 is TGTGCCAGCAGTGATTTGGCAGACTATGGCTACACCTTC. Translated, it gives CASSDLADYGYTF.

The V call is TRBV24-1, the J call TRBJ2-2; D gene uncertain. The CDR3 runs 13 residues. V lost 4 bases to trimming and J lost 1 base, with 3 bases between them. Germline-derived CDR1 and CDR2 are KGHDR and SFDVKD. CDR3 bases: TGTGCCACCAGTGACCAGAACACCGGGGAGCTGTTTTTT. Translating it yields CATSDQNTGELFF.

The CDR3 DNA follows: TGCAGTGCTAGAGTAGGGGGAACCGGGGAGCTGTTTTTT. Translating gives CSARVGGTGELFF. The chain combines TRBV20-1 with TRBJ2-2; maybe TRBD1 (6 bases). The V and J ends lost 1 base and 5 bases respectively, with 8 bases between them. This CDR3 comprises 13 residues. CDR1 and CDR2 (germline): DFQATT, SNEGSKA (reference sequence).

The V call is TRBV28, the J call TRBJ2-3; 9 bases fit TRBD2. With V trimmed by 5 bases and J by 2 bases, 8 bases remained unmatched. The V gene's germline CDR1 is MDHEN and CDR2 SYDVKM. The CDR3 covers 16 residues. The CDR3 DNA sequence: TGTGCCAGCAGTCCGATAGCGGGAGCCATCACAGATACGCAGTATTTT. Its protein product is CASSPIAGAITDTQYF.

V gene TRBV3-1 combines with J gene TRBJ1-2, with D hard to call. Deletions cut 4 bases from V and 0 bases from J, with 12 bases between. The CDR3 extends over 15 amino acids. Per the germline V gene, CDR1 is LGHDT and CDR2 is YNNKEL (reference sequence). The CDR3 coding sequence is TGTGCCAGCAGCCCCCTCTGGAGAGCTAACTATGGCTACACCTTC. Translating gives CASSPLWRANYGYTF.

The gene calls are TRBV10-3 and TRBJ2-3, with 8 bases matching TRBD1. Germline V lookup: CDR1 ENHRY, CDR2 SYGVKD. Unmatched junction bases numbered 5, after V lost 8 bases and J lost 4 bases. The CDR3 is made up of 13 amino acids. The DNA of the CDR3 is TGTGCCATCGGTCAGGGGGCAGCAGATACGCAGTATTTT. It is translated as CAIGQGAADTQYF.

The DNA for the CDR3 is TGTGCCAGCAGCCCAACAACGCACCGCACAGATACGCAGTATTTT. It codes for CASSPTTHRTDTQYF. This sequence joins TRBV12-3 or TRBV12-4 and TRBJ2-3, with D unclear. The CDR3 covers 15 residues. Trimming took off 6 bases at V and 1 base at J, with 14 bases between the two ends.

V gene TRBV6-4 combines with J gene TRBJ1-6; tentatively, D is TRBD1 (5 bases). CDR3 size: 14 residues. V lost 6 bases and J 6 bases, leaving 12 bases between the germline ends. Germline CDR1 MRHNA, CDR2 SNTAGT. The CDR3 DNA reads TGTGCCAGCAGCGCCGGGACGGCTAATTCACCCCTCCACTTT. Translated: CASSAGTANSPLHF.

V is TRBV7-3 and J is TRBJ2-3; D remains ambiguous. The germline gives CDR1 SGHTA, CDR2 FQGTGA. CDR3 length equals 15 residues. With 5 bases removed from V and 5 bases from J, the gap between germline ends came to 17 bases. CDR3 loop: CASSVDGLSLDTQYF. CDR3 nucleotides: TGTGCCAGCAGCGTGGATGGGCTGTCGTTAGATACGCAGTATTTT.

The rearrangement joins TRBV5-1 to TRBJ1-2, with a tentative D call TRBD1 (5 bases). The length of the CDR3 is 16 residues. Germline V gene lookup returns CDR1 SGHRS and CDR2 YFSETQ. The germline V and J ends were trimmed by 0 bases and 3 bases, with 15 bases remaining between them. CDR3 DNA: TGCGCCAGCAGCTTGGATAATAGGACACCTTACTATGGCTACACCTTC. It translates to CASSLDNRTPYYGYTF.

This chain connects TRBV29-1 to TRBJ1-1; D unresolved. Per the germline V gene, CDR1 is SQVTM and CDR2 is ANQGSEA. Trimming pared 4 bases from V and 1 base from J, leaving 10 bases between. The CDR3 extends over 13 amino acids. In DNA form, the CDR3 reads TGCAGCGTTGGACTACAAGAGAACACTGAAGCTTTCTTT. It translates to CSVGLQENTEAFF.

This clonotype was seen a few times. This chain connects TRBV5-1 to TRBJ2-2; the match to TRBD2 covers 11 bases. The CDR3 loop spans 18 amino acids. J gave up 0 bases and V 0 bases, and 4 bases lay outside the gene matches. CDR1 is SGHRS, CDR2 YFSETQ, per germline. The CDR3 DNA reads as TGCGCCAGCAGCTTGGTCCTAGCGGGAGGCTCGAACACCGGGGAGCTGTTTTTT. Translated: CASSLVLAGGSNTGELFF.

CDR3 protein: CASSPLAGRLSDTQYF. CDR3 DNA sequence: TGTGCCAGCTCACCACTAGCGGGACGACTTTCAGATACGCAGTATTTT. V usage is TRBV18 and J usage is TRBJ2-3, with TRBD2 matching 8 bases. The CDR3 has 16 amino acids. In germline, CDR1 is KGHSH, CDR2 LQKENI. V was clipped by 1 base and J by 4 bases; unmatched bases: 7.

A few counts support this clonotype. CDR3 residues: CASSFSGQAYEQYF. For the CDR3, the DNA is TGCGCCAGCAGCTTTTCTGGACAGGCCTACGAGCAGTACTTC. This chain joins TRBV5-1 and TRBJ2-7, with TRBD1 matching over 7 bases. J lost 2 bases, V lost 2 bases, and 4 bases had no gene match. Germline V gene sequence: CDR1 SGHRS, CDR2 YFSETQ. The CDR3 has 14 residues.

The chain employs TRBV30 and TRBJ2-3; no reliable D call. The CDR3 runs to 14 residues. CDR1 and CDR2 from the germline V gene are GTSNPN and SVGIG (reference sequence). V gave up 0 bases and J gave up 0 bases, with 7 bases separating them. The CDR3 protein is CAWSVPPSTDTQYF. CDR3 in DNA: TGTGCCTGGAGTGTACCCCCCAGCACAGATACGCAGTATTTT.

V usage is TRBV27 and J usage is TRBJ2-7; D is undetermined. Between the trimmed V and J ends, which lost 6 bases and 3 bases, there was a span of 12 bases. This CDR3 spans 13 amino acids. Germline V gene sequence: CDR1 MNHEY, CDR2 SMNVEV (reference sequence). CDR3 in amino acids: CASSRPGIYEQYF. CDR3 bases: TGTGCCAGCAGCCGACCTGGGATCTACGAGCAGTACTTC.

The genes are TRBV7-8 and TRBJ2-7; D gene uncertain. CDR1 is SGHVS and CDR2 is FQNEAQ in the germline V gene. The CDR3 has 14 amino acids. The V and J ends lost 5 bases and 0 bases respectively, with 11 bases between them. The CDR3 spells CASSGGPISYEQYF. The CDR3 DNA follows: TGTGCCAGCAGCGGCGGACCTATCTCCTACGAGCAGTACTTC.